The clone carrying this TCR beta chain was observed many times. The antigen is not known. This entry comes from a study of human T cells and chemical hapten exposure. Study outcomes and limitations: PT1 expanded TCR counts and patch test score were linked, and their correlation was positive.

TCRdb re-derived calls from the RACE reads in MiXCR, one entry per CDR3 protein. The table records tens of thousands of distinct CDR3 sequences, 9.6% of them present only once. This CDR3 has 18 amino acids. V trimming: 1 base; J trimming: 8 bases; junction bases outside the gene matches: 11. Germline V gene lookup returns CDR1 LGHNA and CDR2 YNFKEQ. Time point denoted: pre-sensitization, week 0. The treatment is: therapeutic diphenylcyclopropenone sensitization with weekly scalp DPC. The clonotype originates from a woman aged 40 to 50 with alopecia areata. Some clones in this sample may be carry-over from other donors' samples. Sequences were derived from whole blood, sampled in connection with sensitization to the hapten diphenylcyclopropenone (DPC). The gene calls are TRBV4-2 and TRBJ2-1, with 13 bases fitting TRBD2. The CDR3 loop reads CASSQARTLAGGPDEQFF. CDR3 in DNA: TGTGCCAGCAGCCAAGCAAGAACACTAGCGGGGGGGCCCGATGAGCAGTTCTTC.